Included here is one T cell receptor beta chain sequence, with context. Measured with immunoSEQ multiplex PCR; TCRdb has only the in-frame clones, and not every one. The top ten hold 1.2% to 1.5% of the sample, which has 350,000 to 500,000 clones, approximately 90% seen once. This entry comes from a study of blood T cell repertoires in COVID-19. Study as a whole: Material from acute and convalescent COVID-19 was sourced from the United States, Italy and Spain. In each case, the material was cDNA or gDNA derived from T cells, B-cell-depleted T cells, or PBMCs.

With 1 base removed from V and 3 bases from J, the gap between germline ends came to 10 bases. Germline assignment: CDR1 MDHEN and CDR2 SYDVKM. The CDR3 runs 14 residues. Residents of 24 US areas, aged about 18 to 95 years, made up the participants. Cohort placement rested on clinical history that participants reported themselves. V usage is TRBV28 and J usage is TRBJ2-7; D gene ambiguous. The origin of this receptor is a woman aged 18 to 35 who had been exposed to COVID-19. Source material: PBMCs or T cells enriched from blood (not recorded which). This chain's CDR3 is CASSLLPQDYEQYF. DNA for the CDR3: TGTGCCAGCAGTTTATTGCCCCAGGACTACGAGCAGTACTTC.